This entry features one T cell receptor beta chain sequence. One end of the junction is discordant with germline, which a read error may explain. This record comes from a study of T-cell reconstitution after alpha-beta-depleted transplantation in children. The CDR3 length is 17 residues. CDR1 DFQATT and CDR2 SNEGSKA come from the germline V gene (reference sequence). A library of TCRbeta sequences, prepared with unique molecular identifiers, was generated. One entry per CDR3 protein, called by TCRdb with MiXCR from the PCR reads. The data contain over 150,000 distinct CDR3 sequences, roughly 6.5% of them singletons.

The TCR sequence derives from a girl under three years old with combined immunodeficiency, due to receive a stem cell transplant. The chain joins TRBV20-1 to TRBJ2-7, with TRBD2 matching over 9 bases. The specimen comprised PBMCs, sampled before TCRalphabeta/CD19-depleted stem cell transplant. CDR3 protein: CCARDGLAPSHSYEQYF. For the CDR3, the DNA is TGCTGTGCTAGAGATGGACTAGCGCCCTCCCATTCCTACGAGCAGTACTTC.